The present T cell receptor beta chain was sequenced within a study of PD-L1 blockade in urothelial cancer. The method was immunoSEQ multiplex PCR; TCRdb's version includes in-frame clones alone and lacks a portion of them. The sample holds tens of thousands of clones, about 85% seen once. Deletions cut 4 bases from V and 8 bases from J, with 12 bases between. Per germline, CDR1 SGDLS and CDR2 YYNGEE. The CDR3 sequence is 12 residues long. The sequencing used PBMCs, collected around atezolizumab (anti-PD-L1) treatment. The chain uses TRBV9 and TRBJ1-2, with D unresolved. This receptor was identified in a man in his fifties or sixties with urothelial cancer. The CDR3 region is CASSPPPGGYTF. In DNA, the CDR3 is TGTGCCAGCAGCCCTCCGCCCGGGGGCTACACCTTC.